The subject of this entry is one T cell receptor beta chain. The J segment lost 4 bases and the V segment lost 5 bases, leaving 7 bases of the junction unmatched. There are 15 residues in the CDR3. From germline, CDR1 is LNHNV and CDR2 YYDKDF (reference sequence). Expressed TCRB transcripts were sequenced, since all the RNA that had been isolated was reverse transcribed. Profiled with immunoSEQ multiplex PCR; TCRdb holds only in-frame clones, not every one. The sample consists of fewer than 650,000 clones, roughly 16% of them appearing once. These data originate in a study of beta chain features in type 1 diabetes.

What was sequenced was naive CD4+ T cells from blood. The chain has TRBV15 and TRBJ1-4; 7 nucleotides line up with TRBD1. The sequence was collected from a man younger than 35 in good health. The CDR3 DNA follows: TGTGCCACCAGCCTAGGCCGGGACAGTAATGAAAAACTGTTTTTT. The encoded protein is CATSLGRDSNEKLFF.